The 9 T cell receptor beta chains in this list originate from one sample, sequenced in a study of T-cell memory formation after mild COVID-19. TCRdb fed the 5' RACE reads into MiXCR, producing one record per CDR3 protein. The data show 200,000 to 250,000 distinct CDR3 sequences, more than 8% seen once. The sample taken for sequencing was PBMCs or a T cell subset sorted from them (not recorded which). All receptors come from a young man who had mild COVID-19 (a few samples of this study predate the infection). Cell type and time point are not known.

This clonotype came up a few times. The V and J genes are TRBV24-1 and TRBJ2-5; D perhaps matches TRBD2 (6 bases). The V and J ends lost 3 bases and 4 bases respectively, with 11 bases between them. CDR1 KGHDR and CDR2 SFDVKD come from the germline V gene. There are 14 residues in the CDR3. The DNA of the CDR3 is TGTGCCACCAGTGATGGTGGGGGGAGAGAGACCCAGTACTTC. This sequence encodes CATSDGGGRETQYF.

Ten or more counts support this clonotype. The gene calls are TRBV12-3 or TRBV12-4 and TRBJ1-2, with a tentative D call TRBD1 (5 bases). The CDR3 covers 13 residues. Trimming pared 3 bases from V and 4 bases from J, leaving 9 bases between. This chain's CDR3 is CASSFDGTYGYTF. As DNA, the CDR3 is TGTGCCAGCAGTTTTGACGGGACCTATGGCTACACCTTC.

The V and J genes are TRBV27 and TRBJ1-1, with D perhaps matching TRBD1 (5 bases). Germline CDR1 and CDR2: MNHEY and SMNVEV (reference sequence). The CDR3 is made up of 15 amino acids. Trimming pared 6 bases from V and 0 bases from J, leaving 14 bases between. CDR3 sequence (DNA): TGTGCCAGCAGCCCAGGGACTTACATGAACACTGAAGCTTTCTTT. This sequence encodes CASSPGTYMNTEAFF.

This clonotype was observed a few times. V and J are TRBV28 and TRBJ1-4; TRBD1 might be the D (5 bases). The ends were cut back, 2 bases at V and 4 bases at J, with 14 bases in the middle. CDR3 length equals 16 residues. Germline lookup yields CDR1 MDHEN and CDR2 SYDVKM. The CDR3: CASSLSGPGSNEKLFF. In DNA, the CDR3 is TGTGCCAGCAGTTTAAGCGGGCCAGGGAGTAATGAAAAACTGTTTTTT.

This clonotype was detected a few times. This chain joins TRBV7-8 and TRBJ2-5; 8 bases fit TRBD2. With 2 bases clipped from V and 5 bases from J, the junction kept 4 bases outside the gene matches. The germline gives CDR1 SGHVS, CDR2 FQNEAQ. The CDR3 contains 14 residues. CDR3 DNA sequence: TGTGCCAGCAGCTTACGGGCTAGCGGGGAGACCCAGTACTTC. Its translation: CASSLRASGETQYF.

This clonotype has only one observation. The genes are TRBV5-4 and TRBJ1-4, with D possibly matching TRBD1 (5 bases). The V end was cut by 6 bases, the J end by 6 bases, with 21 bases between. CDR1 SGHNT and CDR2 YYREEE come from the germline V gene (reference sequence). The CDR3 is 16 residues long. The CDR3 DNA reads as TGTGCCAGCACCACTGACCCCGGGGGAGCAGATGAAAAACTGTTTTTT. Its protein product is CASTTDPGGADEKLFF.

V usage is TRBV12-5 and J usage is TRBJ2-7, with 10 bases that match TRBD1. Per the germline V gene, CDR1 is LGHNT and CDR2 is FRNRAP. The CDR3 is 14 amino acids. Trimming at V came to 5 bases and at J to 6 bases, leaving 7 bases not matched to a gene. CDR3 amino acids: CASGPGTGVVEQYF. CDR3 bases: TGTGCTAGTGGTCCCGGGACAGGGGTAGTCGAGCAGTACTTC.

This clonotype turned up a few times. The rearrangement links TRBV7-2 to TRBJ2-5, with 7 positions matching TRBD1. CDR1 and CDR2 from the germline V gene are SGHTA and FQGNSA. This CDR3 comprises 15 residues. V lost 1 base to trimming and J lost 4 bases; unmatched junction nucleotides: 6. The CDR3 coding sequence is TGTGCCAGCAGCTTAGGGGGACAGTTAGGAGAGACCCAGTACTTC. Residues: CASSLGGQLGETQYF.

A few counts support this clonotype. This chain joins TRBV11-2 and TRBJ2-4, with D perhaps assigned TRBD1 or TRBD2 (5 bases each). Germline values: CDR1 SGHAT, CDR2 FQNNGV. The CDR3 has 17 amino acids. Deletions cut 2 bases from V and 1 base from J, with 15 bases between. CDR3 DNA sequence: TGTGCCAGCAGCTTATTCACGGGGCGATCGGCCAAAAACATTCAGTACTTC. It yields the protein CASSLFTGRSAKNIQYF.